This T cell receptor beta chain came from a study of T cell responses to AZD1222 COVID-19 vaccine. Overall study findings and caveats: Rises in breadth and depth of Spike-specific TCRs came after two AZD1222 doses. Repertoire sampling occurred only after the peak T cell response. CD4 TCRs associated with vaccination spanned spike, dominating at 160-218 and 743-854.

TCRdb's copy holds only in-frame clones and misses some; the assay was immunoSEQ multiplex PCR. This sample yields around 62,000 clones, of which over 85% are seen a single time; roughly 5% belongs to the top ten. As for this clone: The target antigen is unknown.

Sequencing was performed on peripheral blood, taken on day 0 of AZD1222 vaccination. This TCR was recovered from an adult in good health.

CDR3 nucleotides: TGTGCCAGCAGCTTATCGACAGGGCGAAACACCATATATTTT. Translation: CASSLSTGRNTIYF. V is TRBV11-2 and J is TRBJ1-3, with TRBD1 matching 7 bases. With V trimmed by 2 bases and J by 5 bases, 3 bases remained unmatched. The germline CDR1 and CDR2 sequences are SGHAT and FQNNGV. The CDR3 loop spans 14 amino acids. The full variable domain, in which reference TRBV11-2 and TRBJ1-3 provide the parts outside the CDR3, is EAGVAQSPRYKIIEKRQSVAFWCNPISGHATLYWYQQILGQGPKLLIQFQNNGVVDDSQLPKDRFSAERLKGVDSTLKIQPAKLEDSAVYLCASSLSTGRNTIYFGEGSWLTVV.